The clone carrying this T cell receptor beta chain was counted many times. The target antigen is unknown. The sample originates from a study of response to subunit inactivated influenza vaccine. From germline, CDR1 is LGHNA and CDR2 YSLEER. V lost 6 bases and J lost 8; bases outside the gene matches: 8. The CDR3 extends over 15 amino acids. Findings and limits, study-wide: Authors suggested each seasonal flu vaccination may recruit only limited numbers of new T cells.

TCRdb re-called the RT-PCR reads with MiXCR, one entry per CDR3 protein. This table holds 500,000 to 600,000 distinct CDR3 sequences, about 7.6% found once. This receptor was identified in a man aged 45 to 70 who received an inactivated influenza vaccine. The sample here was PBMCs from blood, taken around 25 months after vaccination. The rearrangement joins TRBV4-3 to TRBJ2-3, with 13 bases lining up with TRBD2. CDR3 sequence (DNA): TGCGCCAGCAGAAAACTAGCGGGAGGGCCCGGTACGCAGTATTTT. It codes for CASRKLAGGPGTQYF.